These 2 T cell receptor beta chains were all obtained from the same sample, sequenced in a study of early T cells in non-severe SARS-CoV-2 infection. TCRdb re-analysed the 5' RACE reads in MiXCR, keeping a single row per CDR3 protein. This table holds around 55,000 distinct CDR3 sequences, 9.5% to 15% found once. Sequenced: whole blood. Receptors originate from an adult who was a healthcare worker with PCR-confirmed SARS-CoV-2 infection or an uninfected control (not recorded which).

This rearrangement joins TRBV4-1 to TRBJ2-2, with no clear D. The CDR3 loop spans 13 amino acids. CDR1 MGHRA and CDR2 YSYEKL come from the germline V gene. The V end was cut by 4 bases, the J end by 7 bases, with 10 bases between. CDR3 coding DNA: TGCGCCAGCAGCCCCTCATGGCACGGGGAGCTGTTTTTT. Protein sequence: CASSPSWHGELFF.

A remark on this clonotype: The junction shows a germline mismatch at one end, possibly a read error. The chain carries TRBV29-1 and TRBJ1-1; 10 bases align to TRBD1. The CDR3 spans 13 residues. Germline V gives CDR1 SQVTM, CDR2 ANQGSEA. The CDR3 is CSVVPGTGVEVFF. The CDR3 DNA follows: TGCAGCGTTGTCCCCGGGACAGGGGTTGAAGTTTTCTTT.